These 18 T cell receptor beta chains share one sample of origin, sequenced in a study of blood T cells in healthy people across ages. The authors ran a second PCR of about 6 to 11 cycles using a sample-barcoded 5' primer and a J-beta primer mix. TCRdb ran MiXCR on the 5' RACE reads and lists one entry per CDR3 protein. The table records roughly 1.6 million distinct CDR3 sequences, around 36% of them present only once. Sequenced: blood. The receptors shown here come from a young woman in good health.

This clonotype has a handful of counts. CDR3 loop: CASRKGAGKNQYF. The CDR3 bases are TGTGCCAGCAGGAAAGGGGCAGGGAAAAATCAGTACTTC. The chain employs TRBV28 and TRBJ2-4; TRBD1 might be the D (5 bases). V was cut by 6 bases and J by 12 bases, with 18 bases left in between. Germline CDR1 and CDR2: MDHEN and SYDVKM. This CDR3 comprises 13 residues.

As concerns this clonotype: This may stem from a read error, because a much larger clone lies one nucleotide away. This chain links TRBV29-1 with TRBJ2-1; 9 bases line up with TRBD1. V shed 7 bases and J 1 base; nucleotides not matched to a gene: 2. Germline V gene lookup returns CDR1 SQVTM and CDR2 ANQGSEA. The CDR3 loop spans 13 amino acids. DNA of the CDR3: TGCAGCGGGGGGACAGGGTCCTACAATGAGCAGTTCTTC. It specifies CSGGTGSYNEQFF.

This clonotype was seen ten or more times. The chain is built from TRBV20-1 and TRBJ2-7, with TRBD2 matching 10 bases. The V and J ends lost 2 bases and 3 bases, in that order; junction bases with no gene match: 4. Germline V gene data show CDR1 as DFQATT and CDR2 as SNEGSKA (reference sequence). The CDR3 runs to 14 residues. For the CDR3, the DNA is TGCAGTGCTAGACCGGGACTAGCGATCTACGAGCAGTACTTC. It is translated as CSARPGLAIYEQYF.

This chain connects TRBV12-3 or TRBV12-4 to TRBJ2-3; D is unclear. The CDR3 covers 11 residues. Trimming left V 7 bases short and J 5 bases short, with 7 bases between. CDR3 DNA sequence: TGTGCCAGCACGTTCGGAGATACGCAGTATTTT. It specifies CASTFGDTQYF.

Of note for this clonotype: An end of the junction does not agree with germline; a read error may underlie this. The CDR3 spells CTSSPLTGGSTDTQYF. In DNA form, the CDR3 reads TGTACCAGCAGCCCCCTGACAGGGGGCTCCACAGATACGCAGTATTTT. The J gene is TRBJ2-3, the V gene TRBV3-1, with TRBD1 matching 10 bases. Germline V gene lookup returns CDR1 LGHDT and CDR2 YNNKEL (reference sequence). This CDR3 has 16 residues.

This clonotype was seen more than once but under ten times. The chain links TRBV20-1 to TRBJ2-7; 7 positions agree with TRBD2. The junction had 8 bases not matched to a gene; V was cut back by 0 bases and J by 3 bases. Germline values: CDR1 DFQATT, CDR2 SNEGSKA (reference sequence). CDR3 size: 15 residues. Written as DNA, the CDR3 is TGCAGTGCTAGAGATGAGCGGGGAGGCCTCTACGAGCAGTACTTC. Translation gives CSARDERGGLYEQYF.

The J gene is TRBJ2-4, the V gene TRBV7-9, with TRBD2 matching over 10 bases. Germline trimming cut 0 bases from V and 3 bases from J; bases unmatched to any gene: 14. The length of the CDR3 is 20 residues. The germline gives CDR1 SEHNR, CDR2 FQNEAQ (reference sequence). The CDR3 DNA is TGTGCCAGCAGCTTAGCGCCGATCTCTAGCGGGAGAGGGGGCAAAAACATTCAGTACTTC. Translating it yields CASSLAPISSGRGGKNIQYF.

The V and J genes are TRBV20-1 and TRBJ2-2; the D gene is possibly TRBD2 (6 bases). V lost 1 base, J lost 3 bases, and 6 bases lay in between. Germline loops: CDR1 DFQATT, CDR2 SNEGSKA (reference sequence). The CDR3 has 13 residues. CDR3 amino acids: CSARGGDTGELFF. The CDR3 DNA reads as TGCAGTGCTAGAGGGGGGGACACCGGGGAGCTGTTTTTT.

In regard to this clonotype: A read error may account for a junction end that differs from germline. V usage is TRBV7-8 and J usage is TRBJ2-1; 11 bases align to TRBD1. The CDR3 contains 15 residues. Germline V gene data show CDR1 as SGHVS and CDR2 as FQNEAQ. CDR3 residues: CASSTDRGLSNEQFF. DNA for the CDR3: TGCGCCAGCAGCACGGACAGGGGGCTCTCGAATGAGCAGTTCTTC. Full variable domain (outside the CDR3, taken from reference TRBV7-8 and TRBJ2-1): GAGVSQSPRYKVAKRGQDVALRCDPISGHVSLFWYQQALGQGPEFLTYFQNEAQLDKSGLPSDRFFAERPEGSVSTLKIQRTQQEDSAVYLCASSTDRGLSNEQFFGPGTRLTVL.

The chain links TRBV29-1 to TRBJ2-7; D unclear. Trimming shortened V by 6 bases and J by 0 bases, and 9 bases separated the two germline ends. CDR3 size: 12 residues. Germline V gene data show CDR1 as SQVTM and CDR2 as ANQGSEA. For the CDR3, the DNA is TGCAGCGTAACGGTGAGCTCCTACGAGCAGTACTTC. Its protein product is CSVTVSSYEQYF.

This chain connects TRBV5-1 to TRBJ1-2; D is unclear. The CDR3 spans 13 residues. Germline assignment: CDR1 SGHRS and CDR2 YFSETQ. The ends were cut back, 0 bases at V and 5 bases at J, with 8 bases in the middle. In DNA, the CDR3 is TGCGCCAGCAGCTTGGGACCTGAATATGGCTACACCTTC. Protein product: CASSLGPEYGYTF.

This chain connects TRBV15 to TRBJ2-1, with D perhaps TRBD2 (6 bases). Deletions cut 1 base from V and 10 bases from J, with 20 bases between. The length of the CDR3 is 16 residues. Germline values: CDR1 LNHNV, CDR2 YYDKDF (reference sequence). The CDR3 DNA reads TGTGCCACCAGCAGAGTTAGACCGGGACTCCCTCAAGAGCAGTTCTTC. This gives the protein CATSRVRPGLPQEQFF. The entire variable domain, with the rest obtained from reference TRBV15 and TRBJ2-1, is as follows: DAMVIQNPRYQVTQFGKPVTLSCSQTLNHNVMYWYQQKSSQAPKLLFHYYDKDFNNEADTPDNFQSRRPNTSFCFLDIRSPGLGDTAMYLCATSRVRPGLPQEQFFGPGTRLTVL.

This clonotype was seen just once. A clone one base away is much larger, so this may be a read error. This chain joins TRBV7-3 and TRBJ2-5; D not resolved. The CDR3 totals 13 residues. Per germline, CDR1 SGHTA and CDR2 FQGTGA. The DNA for the CDR3 is TGTACCAGCAGCCTAAGCAATCAAGAGACCCAGTACTTC. Translation gives CTSSLSNQETQYF.

This clonotype appeared many times. The rearrangement links TRBV10-3 to TRBJ2-3, with TRBD2 identical over 7 bases. The ends lost 0 bases at V and 2 bases at J; junction bases unmatched: 17. CDR1 ENHRY and CDR2 SYGVKD come from the germline V gene. This CDR3 comprises 20 residues. DNA for the CDR3: TGTGCCATCAGTGAGTCGTTGGGCTCGCTTAAAGCGGGGCTCACAGATACGCAGTATTTT. Its protein product is CAISESLGSLKAGLTDTQYF.

Comment on this clonotype: One end of the junction varies from germline; a read error may be responsible. The chain has TRBV12-3 or TRBV12-4 and TRBJ2-3; D may match TRBD1 or TRBD2 (7 bases each). The CDR3 loop spans 16 amino acids. CDR3 residues: CASNPRQGGLTDTEYF. The CDR3 bases are TGTGCCAGCAATCCCCGACAGGGAGGGCTAACAGATACGGAGTATTTT.

J is TRBJ2-4 and V is TRBV9; 9 bases match TRBD2. Germline V CDR1 and CDR2: SGDLS, YYNGEE. This CDR3 has 15 amino acids. J gave up 8 bases and V 4 bases, and 10 bases lay outside the gene matches. The DNA for the CDR3 is TGTGCCAGCAGCTTCCTAGCGGGAAAATACGACATTCAGTACTTC. The encoded protein is CASSFLAGKYDIQYF. Full variable domain (rest looked up from reference TRBV9 and TRBJ2-4): DSGVTQTPKHLITATGQRVTLRCSPRSGDLSVYWYQQSLDQGLQFLIQYYNGEERAKGNILERFSAQQFPDLHSELNLSSLELGDSALYFCASSFLAGKYDIQYFGAGTRLSVL.

The chain is built from TRBV6-6 and TRBJ1-1, with D unclear. The CDR3 extends over 14 amino acids. V lost 2 bases, J lost 1 base, and 8 bases lay in between. The germline V gene has CDR1 MNHNY and CDR2 SVGAGI (reference sequence). The CDR3 loop is CASSYTAANTEAFF. CDR3 DNA sequence: TGTGCCAGCAGTTACACGGCAGCGAACACTGAAGCTTTCTTT.

The chain carries TRBV11-1 and TRBJ2-1, with 13 bases fitting TRBD2. The junction had 6 bases not matched to a gene; V was cut back by 1 base and J by 6 bases. The CDR3 sequence is 17 residues long. Germline CDR1 is SGHAT and CDR2 is FQDESV (reference sequence). CDR3: CASSLVGGTSGVNEQFF. The DNA for the CDR3 is TGTGCCAGCAGCTTAGTCGGCGGGACTAGCGGGGTCAATGAGCAGTTCTTC.